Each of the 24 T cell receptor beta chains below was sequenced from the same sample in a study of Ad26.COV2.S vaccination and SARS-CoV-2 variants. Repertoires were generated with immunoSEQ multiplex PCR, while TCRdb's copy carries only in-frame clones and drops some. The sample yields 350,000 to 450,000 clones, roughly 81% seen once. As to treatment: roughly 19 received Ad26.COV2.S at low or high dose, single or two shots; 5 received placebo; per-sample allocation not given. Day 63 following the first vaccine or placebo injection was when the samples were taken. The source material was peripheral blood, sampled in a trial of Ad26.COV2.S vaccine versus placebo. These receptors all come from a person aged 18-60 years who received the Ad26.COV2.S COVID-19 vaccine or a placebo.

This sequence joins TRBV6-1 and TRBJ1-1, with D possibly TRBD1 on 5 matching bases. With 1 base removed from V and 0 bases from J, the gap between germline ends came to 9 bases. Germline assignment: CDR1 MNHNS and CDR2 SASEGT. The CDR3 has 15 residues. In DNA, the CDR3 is TGTGCCAGCAGTGAAGGGTTCAGGGTGAACACTGAAGCTTTCTTT. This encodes CASSEGFRVNTEAFF.

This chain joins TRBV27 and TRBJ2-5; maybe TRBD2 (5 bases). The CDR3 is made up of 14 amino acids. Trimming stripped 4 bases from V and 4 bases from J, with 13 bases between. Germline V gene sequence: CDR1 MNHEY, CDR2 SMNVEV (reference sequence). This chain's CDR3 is CASSSTRFRETQYF. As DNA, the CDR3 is TGTGCCAGCAGTTCTACTAGATTCAGAGAGACCCAGTACTTC.

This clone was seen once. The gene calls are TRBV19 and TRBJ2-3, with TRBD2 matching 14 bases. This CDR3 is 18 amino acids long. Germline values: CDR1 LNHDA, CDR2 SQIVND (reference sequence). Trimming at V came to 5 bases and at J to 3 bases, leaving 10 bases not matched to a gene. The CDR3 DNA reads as TGTGCCAGTAGTCCCCGGGGACTAGCGGGAGTGGGTACAGATACGCAGTATTTT. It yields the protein CASSPRGLAGVGTDTQYF.

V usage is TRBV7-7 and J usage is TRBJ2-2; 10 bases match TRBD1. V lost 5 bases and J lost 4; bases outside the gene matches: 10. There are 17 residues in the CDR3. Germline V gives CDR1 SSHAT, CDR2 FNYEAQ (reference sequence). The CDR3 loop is CASSPPGQGRSTGELFF. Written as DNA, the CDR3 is TGTGCCAGCAGCCCCCCGGGACAGGGGCGCTCCACCGGGGAGCTGTTTTTT.

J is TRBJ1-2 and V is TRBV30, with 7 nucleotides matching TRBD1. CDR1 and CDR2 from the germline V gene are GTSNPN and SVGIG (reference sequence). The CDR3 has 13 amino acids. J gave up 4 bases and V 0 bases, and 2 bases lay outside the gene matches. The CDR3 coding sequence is TGTGCCTGGAGTGTTCAGGGGGGCTATGGCTACACCTTC. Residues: CAWSVQGGYGYTF.

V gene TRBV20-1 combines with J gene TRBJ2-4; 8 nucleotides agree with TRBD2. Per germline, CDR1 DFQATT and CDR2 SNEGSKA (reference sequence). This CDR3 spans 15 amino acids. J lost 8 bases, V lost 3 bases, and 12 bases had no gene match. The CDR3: CSASDGTTGGDIQYF. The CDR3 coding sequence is TGCAGTGCTAGTGACGGGACCACCGGGGGGGACATTCAGTACTTC.

The chain's CDR3 is CAGSLDGGYTF. The DNA for the CDR3 is TGTGCCGGGTCACTTGACGGAGGCTACACCTTC. The genes are TRBV30 and TRBJ1-2, with D hard to call. Germline V gene lookup returns CDR1 GTSNPN and CDR2 SVGIG (reference sequence). V lost 8 bases to trimming and J lost 8 bases, with 15 bases between them. CDR3 length: 11 amino acids.

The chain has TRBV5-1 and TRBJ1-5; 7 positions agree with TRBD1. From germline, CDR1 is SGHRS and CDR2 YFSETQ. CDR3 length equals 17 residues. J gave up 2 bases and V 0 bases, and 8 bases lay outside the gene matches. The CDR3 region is CASSLVPSQGGNQPQHF. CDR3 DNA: TGCGCCAGCAGCTTGGTGCCCTCGCAGGGGGGCAATCAGCCCCAGCATTTT. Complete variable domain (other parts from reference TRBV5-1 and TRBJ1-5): KAGVTQTPRYLIKTRGQQVTLSCSPISGHRSVSWYQQTPGQGLQFLFEYFSETQRNKGNFPGRFSGRQFSNSRSEMNVSTLELGDSALYLCASSLVPSQGGNQPQHFGDGTRLSIL.

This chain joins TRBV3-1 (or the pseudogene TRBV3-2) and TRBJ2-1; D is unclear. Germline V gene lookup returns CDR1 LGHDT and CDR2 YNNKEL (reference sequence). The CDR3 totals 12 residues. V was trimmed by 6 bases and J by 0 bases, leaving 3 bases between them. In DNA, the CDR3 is TGTGCCAGCAGGGGCTCCTACAATGAGCAGTTCTTC. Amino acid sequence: CASRGSYNEQFF.

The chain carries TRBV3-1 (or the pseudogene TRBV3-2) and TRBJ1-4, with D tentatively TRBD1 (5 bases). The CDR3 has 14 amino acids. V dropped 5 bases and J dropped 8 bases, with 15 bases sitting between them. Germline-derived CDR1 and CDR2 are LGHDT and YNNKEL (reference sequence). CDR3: CASSATWNREKLFF. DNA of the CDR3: TGTGCCAGCAGCGCTACCTGGAACAGGGAAAAACTGTTTTTT.

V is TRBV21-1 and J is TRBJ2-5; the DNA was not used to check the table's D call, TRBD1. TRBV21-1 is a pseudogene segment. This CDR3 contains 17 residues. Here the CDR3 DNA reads TGTGCCAGCAGCAAAGCCCGGGTTTGGGGCCTCCCGGGGACCCAGTACTTC. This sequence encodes CASSKARVWGLPGTQYF.

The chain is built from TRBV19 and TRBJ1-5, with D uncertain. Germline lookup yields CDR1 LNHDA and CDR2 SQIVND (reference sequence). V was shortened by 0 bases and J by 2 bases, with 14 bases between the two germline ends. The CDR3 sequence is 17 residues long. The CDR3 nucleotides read TGTGCCAGTAGTATAGACGGTCCCCAAAGTGGCAATCAGCCCCAGCATTTT. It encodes CASSIDGPQSGNQPQHF.

Written as DNA, the CDR3 is TGTGCCAGCAGCCAAGGAGGGATGAACACTGAAGCTTTCTTT. Translation gives CASSQGGMNTEAFF. This rearrangement joins TRBV3-1 (or the pseudogene TRBV3-2) to TRBJ1-1; D uncertain. The CDR3 is 14 amino acids. Germline V gene sequence: CDR1 LGHDT, CDR2 YNNKEL (reference sequence). Trimming shortened V by 1 base and J by 0 bases, and 6 bases separated the two germline ends.

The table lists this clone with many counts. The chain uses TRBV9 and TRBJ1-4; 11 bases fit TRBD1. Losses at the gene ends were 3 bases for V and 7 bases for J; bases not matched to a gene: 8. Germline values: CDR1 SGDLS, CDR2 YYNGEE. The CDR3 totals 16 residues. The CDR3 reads CASSATSGTGGEKLFF. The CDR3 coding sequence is TGTGCCAGCAGCGCAACCTCCGGGACAGGGGGTGAAAAACTGTTTTTT.

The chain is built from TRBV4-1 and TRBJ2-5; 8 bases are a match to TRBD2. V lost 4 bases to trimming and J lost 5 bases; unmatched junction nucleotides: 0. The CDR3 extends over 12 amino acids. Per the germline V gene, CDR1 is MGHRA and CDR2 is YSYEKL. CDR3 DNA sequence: TGCGCCAGCAGCCTAGCGGGGGAGACCCAGTACTTC. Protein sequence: CASSLAGETQYF.

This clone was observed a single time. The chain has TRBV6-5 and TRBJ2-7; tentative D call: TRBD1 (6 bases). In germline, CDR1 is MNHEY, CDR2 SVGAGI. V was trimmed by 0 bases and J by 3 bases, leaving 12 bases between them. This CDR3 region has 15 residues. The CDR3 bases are TGTGCCAGCAGTTACTCGGCCCAGGGGTACTACGAGCAGTACTTC. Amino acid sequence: CASSYSAQGYYEQYF.

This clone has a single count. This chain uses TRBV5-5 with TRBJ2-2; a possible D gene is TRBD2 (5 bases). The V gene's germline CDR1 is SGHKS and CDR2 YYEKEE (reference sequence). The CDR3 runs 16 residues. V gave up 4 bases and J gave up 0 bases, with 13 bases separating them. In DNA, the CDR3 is TGTGCCAGCAGCGTCAACAAGCGGACGAACACCGGGGAGCTGTTTTTT. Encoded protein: CASSVNKRTNTGELFF.

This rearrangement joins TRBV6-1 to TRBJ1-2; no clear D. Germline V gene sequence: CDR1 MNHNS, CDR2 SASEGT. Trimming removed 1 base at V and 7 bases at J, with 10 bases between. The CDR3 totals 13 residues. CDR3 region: CASSEGIGSGYTF. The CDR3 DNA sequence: TGTGCCAGCAGTGAAGGAATTGGTAGTGGCTACACCTTC.

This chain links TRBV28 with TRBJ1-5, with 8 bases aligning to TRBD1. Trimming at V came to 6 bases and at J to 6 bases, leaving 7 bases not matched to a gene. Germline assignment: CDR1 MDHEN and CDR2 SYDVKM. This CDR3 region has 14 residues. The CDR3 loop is CASRPGQGAQPQHF. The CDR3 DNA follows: TGTGCCAGCAGGCCAGGACAGGGCGCTCAGCCCCAGCATTTT.

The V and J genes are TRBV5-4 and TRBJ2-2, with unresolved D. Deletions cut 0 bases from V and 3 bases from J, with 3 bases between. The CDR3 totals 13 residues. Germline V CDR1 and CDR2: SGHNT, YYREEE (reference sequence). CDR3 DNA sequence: TGTGCCAGCAGCTTGGAATACACCGGGGAGCTGTTTTTT. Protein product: CASSLEYTGELFF.

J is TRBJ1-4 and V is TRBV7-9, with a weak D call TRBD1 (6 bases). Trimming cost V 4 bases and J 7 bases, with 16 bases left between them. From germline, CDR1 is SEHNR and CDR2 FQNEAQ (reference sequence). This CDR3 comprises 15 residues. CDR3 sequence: CASSYLQGGGEKLFF. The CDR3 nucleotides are TGTGCCAGCAGCTATTTACAGGGTGGGGGTGAAAAACTGTTTTTT. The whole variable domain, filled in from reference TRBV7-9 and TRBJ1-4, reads DTGVSQNPRHKITKRGQNVTFRCDPISEHNRLYWYRQTLGQGPEFLTYFQNEAQLEKSRLLSDRFSAERPKGSFSTLEIQRTEQGDSAMYLCASSYLQGGGEKLFFGSGTQLSVL.

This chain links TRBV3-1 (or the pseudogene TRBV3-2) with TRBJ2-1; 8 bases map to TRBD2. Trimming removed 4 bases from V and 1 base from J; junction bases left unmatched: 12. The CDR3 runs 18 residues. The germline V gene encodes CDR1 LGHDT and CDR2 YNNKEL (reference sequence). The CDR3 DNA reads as TGTGCCAGCAGCCCCCGGGGTAGCGGGGCAGGTTCCTACAATGAGCAGTTCTTC. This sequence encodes CASSPRGSGAGSYNEQFF.

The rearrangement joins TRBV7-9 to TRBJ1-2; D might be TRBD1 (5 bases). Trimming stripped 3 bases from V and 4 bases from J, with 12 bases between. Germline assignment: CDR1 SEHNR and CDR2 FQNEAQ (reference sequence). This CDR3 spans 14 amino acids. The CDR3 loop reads CASSLAGLIYGYTF. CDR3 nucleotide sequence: TGTGCCAGCAGCTTGGCAGGGCTCATCTATGGCTACACCTTC. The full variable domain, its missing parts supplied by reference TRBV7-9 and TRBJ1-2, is DTGVSQNPRHKITKRGQNVTFRCDPISEHNRLYWYRQTLGQGPEFLTYFQNEAQLEKSRLLSDRFSAERPKGSFSTLEIQRTEQGDSAMYLCASSLAGLIYGYTFGSGTRLTVV.

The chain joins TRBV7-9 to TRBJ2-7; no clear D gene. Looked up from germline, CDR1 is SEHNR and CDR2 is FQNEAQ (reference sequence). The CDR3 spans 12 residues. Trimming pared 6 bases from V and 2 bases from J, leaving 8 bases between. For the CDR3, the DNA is TGTGCCAGCAGTCTAGAGGCCTACGAGCAGTACTTC. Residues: CASSLEAYEQYF.